These T cell receptor beta chains were read from a single sample in a study of cytomegalovirus exposure and HLA in healthy donors. Libraries were prepared by immunoSEQ multiplex PCR; TCRdb keeps only in-frame clonotypes and omits some of them. Counted here are 100,000 to 150,000 clones, 80% occurring once; the ten biggest clones make up 1.2%. The sequenced sample was PBMCs. The source of these receptors is a female donor in good health and CMV-seronegative. CDR3s include the opening cysteine and the closing phenylalanine or tryptophan. A D gene is named only where the DNA matches it firmly. Size values are once, few and many counts, or a class for expanded clones, and some rows have none.

V gene: TRBV5-1; clone size: .; J gene: TRBJ2-1; D gene: TRBD2; CDR3 protein: CASATSGRWNEQFF; CDR3 DNA: TGCGCCAGCGCTACTAGCGGGAGATGGAATGAGCAGTTCTTC
V gene: TRBV11-2; clone size: .; J gene: TRBJ1-1; D gene: .; CDR3 protein: CASSLGRDTRRAAFF; CDR3 DNA: TGTGCCAGCAGCTTAGGACGGGACACCCGCCGGGCAGCTTTCTTT
V gene: TRBV6-5; clone size: .; J gene: TRBJ1-1; D gene: .; CDR3 protein: CASSPPGHGTEAFF; CDR3 DNA: TGTGCCAGCAGTCCCCCGGGACACGGCACTGAAGCTTTCTTT
V gene: TRBV5-1; clone size: .; J gene: TRBJ2-5; D gene: .; CDR3 protein: CASSNGRGETQYF; CDR3 DNA: TGCGCCAGCAGCAACGGGCGGGGAGAGACCCAGTACTTC
V gene: TRBV6-1; clone size: .; J gene: TRBJ1-1; D gene: .; CDR3 protein: CASSERPGSEAFF; CDR3 DNA: TGTGCCAGCAGTGAAAGGCCGGGGTCTGAAGCTTTCTTT
V gene: TRBV5-8; clone size: .; J gene: TRBJ2-7; D gene: TRBD2; CDR3 protein: CASSLGPISGRVTYEQYF; CDR3 DNA: TGTGCCAGCAGCTTGGGGCCAATTAGCGGGAGGGTGACCTACGAGCAGTACTTC
V gene: TRBV28; clone size: .; J gene: TRBJ2-5; D gene: .; CDR3 protein: CASSPQVRETQYF; CDR3 DNA: TGTGCCAGCAGTCCACAGGTTCGGGAGACCCAGTACTTC
V gene: TRBV11-2; clone size: .; J gene: TRBJ2-1; D gene: .; CDR3 protein: CASSFLGDNEQFF; CDR3 DNA: TGTGCCAGCAGCTTCCTAGGGGACAATGAGCAGTTCTTC
V gene: TRBV15; clone size: .; J gene: TRBJ2-5; D gene: .; CDR3 protein: CATSQGPETQYF; CDR3 DNA: TGTGCCACCAGCCAGGGTCCAGAGACCCAGTACTTC
V gene: TRBV7-2; clone size: .; J gene: TRBJ1-2; D gene: .; CDR3 protein: CASSLRYYGYTF; CDR3 DNA: TGTGCCAGCAGCTTGAGGTATTATGGCTACACCTTC
V gene: TRBV2; clone size: .; J gene: TRBJ2-3; D gene: .; CDR3 protein: CAGADSSVTQYF; CDR3 DNA: TGTGCCGGGGCGGACAGTTCGGTTACGCAGTATTTT
V gene: TRBV9; clone size: .; J gene: TRBJ1-2; D gene: TRBD1; CDR3 protein: CASSPNTRGTGTYGYTF; CDR3 DNA: TGTGCCAGCAGCCCAAACACCAGGGGGACAGGGACCTATGGCTACACCTTC
V gene: TRBV9; clone size: .; J gene: TRBJ2-2; D gene: .; CDR3 protein: CASSVGLPGSTGELFF; CDR3 DNA: TGTGCCAGCAGCGTAGGACTCCCCGGGAGCACCGGGGAGCTGTTTTTT
V gene: TRBV2; clone size: few; J gene: TRBJ2-7; D gene: .; CDR3 protein: CASSDGNYEQYF; CDR3 DNA: TGTGCCAGCAGTGACGGGAACTACGAGCAGTACTTC
V gene: TRBV30; clone size: .; J gene: TRBJ2-2; D gene: .; CDR3 protein: CAWSIRAGELFF; CDR3 DNA: TGTGCCTGGAGTATCAGGGCCGGGGAGCTGTTTTTT
V gene: TRBV14; clone size: once; J gene: TRBJ2-5; D gene: .; CDR3 protein: CASSQDPQSRTQYF; CDR3 DNA: TGTGCCAGCAGCCAAGACCCCCAGTCAAGGACCCAGTACTTC
V gene: TRBV6-1; clone size: once; J gene: TRBJ2-7; D gene: .; CDR3 protein: CASSSPGEQYF; CDR3 DNA: TGTGCCAGCAGTAGCCCTGGCGAGCAGTACTTC
V gene: TRBV6-6; clone size: .; J gene: TRBJ2-3; D gene: TRBD2; CDR3 protein: CASTPGTSVRDTQYF; CDR3 DNA: TGTGCCAGCACTCCTGGGACTAGCGTTCGTGATACGCAGTATTTT
V gene: TRBV5-6; clone size: .; J gene: TRBJ2-6; D gene: TRBD1; CDR3 protein: CASSLGDRGRGANVLTF; CDR3 DNA: TGTGCCAGCAGCTTGGGGGACAGGGGGCGTGGGGCCAACGTCCTGACTTTC
V gene: TRBV12-1; clone size: .; J gene: TRBJ2-7; D gene: .; CDR3 protein: CASTPSRYEQYF; CDR3 DNA: TGTGCCAGCACCCCCTCTCGGTACGAGCAGTACTTC